The 23 T cell receptor beta chains below all came from one sample that was sequenced in a study of Ad26.COV2.S vaccination and SARS-CoV-2 variants. Repertoires were generated with immunoSEQ multiplex PCR, while TCRdb's copy carries only in-frame clones and drops some. The data hold hundreds of thousands of clones, with around 89% observed a single time. The treatment was: around 19 received Ad26.COV2.S at low or high dose, single or two shots; roughly five received placebo; per-sample allocation not given. All samples were drawn on day 63, counting from the first vaccine or placebo injection. Here the sequenced sample was peripheral blood, taken in a trial of Ad26.COV2.S vaccine versus placebo. Receptor source: a person aged 18-65 years who received the Ad26.COV2.S COVID-19 vaccine or a placebo.

This chain connects TRBV3-1 (or the pseudogene TRBV3-2) to TRBJ1-3, with a tentative D call TRBD1 (5 bases). The CDR3 loop spans 18 amino acids. Trimming cost V 1 base and J 0 bases, with 16 bases left between them. Per the germline V gene, CDR1 is LGHDT and CDR2 is YNNKEL (reference sequence). The CDR3 loop reads CASSQGEEGPYSGNTIYF. CDR3 DNA: TGTGCCAGCAGCCAAGGAGAAGAGGGGCCCTACTCTGGAAACACCATATATTTT.

The chain recombines TRBV15 with TRBJ1-1; no reliable D call. V was cut by 3 bases and J by 2 bases, with 7 bases left in between. The CDR3 consists of 13 residues. Germline-derived CDR1 and CDR2 are LNHNV and YYDKDF (reference sequence). CDR3 loop: CATSSQENTEAFF. CDR3 nucleotide sequence: TGTGCCACCAGCAGTCAGGAAAACACTGAAGCTTTCTTT.

The chain carries TRBV7-9 and TRBJ2-1; D ambiguous. Trimming stripped 6 bases from V and 2 bases from J, with 11 bases between. Per germline, CDR1 SEHNR and CDR2 FQNEAQ (reference sequence). The CDR3 length is 14 residues. CDR3 nucleotides: TGTGCCAGCAGTTTCGGGCCGCCCTACAATGAGCAGTTCTTC. It yields the protein CASSFGPPYNEQFF. The variable domain in full, completed from reference TRBV7-9 and TRBJ2-1, reads DTGVSQNPRHKITKRGQNVTFRCDPISEHNRLYWYRQTLGQGPEFLTYFQNEAQLEKSRLLSDRFSAERPKGSFSTLEIQRTEQGDSAMYLCASSFGPPYNEQFFGPGTRLTVL.

The rearrangement uses TRBV6-5 and TRBJ1-1, with D perhaps TRBD1 (6 bases). Trimming removed 6 bases at V and 5 bases at J, with 16 bases between. This CDR3 is built from 14 residues. Germline V lookup: CDR1 MNHEY, CDR2 SVGAGI. CDR3: CASSEGGDMTEAFF. DNA of the CDR3: TGTGCCAGCAGCGAGGGGGGAGACATGACTGAAGCTTTCTTT.

The chain couples TRBV30 to TRBJ1-5, with 9 bases that match TRBD1. CDR1 and CDR2 (germline): GTSNPN, SVGIG (reference sequence). The CDR3 loop spans 17 amino acids. V lost 0 bases to trimming and J lost 0 bases; unmatched junction nucleotides: 6. The CDR3 protein is CAWSVPGTGYSNQPQHF. The CDR3 nucleotides are TGTGCCTGGAGTGTACCCGGGACAGGGTATAGCAATCAGCCCCAGCATTTT.

The chain recombines TRBV24-1 with TRBJ2-1; TRBD2 matches 11 bases. Trimming at V came to 9 bases and at J to 10 bases, leaving 4 bases not matched to a gene. CDR1 and CDR2 (germline): KGHDR, SFDVKD. CDR3 length: 12 residues. CDR3 protein: CATGRLAGEQFF. CDR3 nucleotide sequence: TGTGCCACCGGAAGACTAGCGGGAGAGCAGTTCTTC.

The gene calls are TRBV10-3 and TRBJ2-5; D possibly corresponds to TRBD2 (7 bases). Between the trimmed V and J ends, which lost 5 bases and 1 base, there was a span of 11 bases. The CDR3 length is 14 residues. Germline V gene data show CDR1 as ENHRY and CDR2 as SYGVKD. The CDR3 coding sequence is TGTGCCATCAGTAGAGGGGGGGTCCAAGAGACCCAGTACTTC. Its protein product is CAISRGGVQETQYF.

This clone was seen only once. The rearrangement joins TRBV6-2 or TRBV6-3 to TRBJ2-7; unclear D gene. The CDR3 runs 11 residues. Trimming took 6 bases from V and 6 from J, leaving 9 bases between them. Germline CDR1 and CDR2: MNHEY and SVGEGT. The CDR3 is CASSILGEQYF. CDR3 nucleotides: TGTGCCAGCAGCATACTCGGCGAGCAGTACTTC.

J is TRBJ1-6 and V is TRBV10-2; D is perhaps TRBD1 (5 bases). CDR1 is WSHSY and CDR2 is SAAADI in the germline V gene. This CDR3 contains 14 residues. The V and J ends lost 6 bases and 7 bases respectively, with 13 bases between them. CDR3 region: CASREQAANSPLHF. CDR3 coding DNA: TGCGCCAGCAGAGAACAGGCCGCAAATTCACCCCTCCACTTT.

The J gene is TRBJ2-3, the V gene TRBV30; TRBD1 or TRBD2 may be the D gene (5 bases each). Germline values: CDR1 GTSNPN, CDR2 SVGIG (reference sequence). V was clipped by 3 bases and J by 1 base, with 14 bases between them. This CDR3 is built from 15 residues. The CDR3 DNA follows: TGTGCCTGGAGCCCGGGGCAGGCCCGCACAGATACGCAGTATTTT. Protein: CAWSPGQARTDTQYF.

V usage is TRBV21-1 and J usage is TRBJ2-1. TRBV21-1 corresponds to a pseudogene. CDR3 length: 18 amino acids. The CDR3 reads CASSVRTRGRSSYNEQFF. The CDR3 nucleotides are TGTGCCAGCAGCGTAAGAACTAGGGGACGGAGCTCCTACAATGAGCAGTTCTTC.

The chain links TRBV30 to TRBJ2-3; the match to TRBD1 covers 7 bases. Germline CDR1 and CDR2: GTSNPN and SVGIG (reference sequence). The trim removed 0 bases at V and 6 bases at J, leaving 3 bases unmatched. This CDR3 region has 13 residues. CDR3 residues: CAWSVQGFDTQYF. As DNA, the CDR3 is TGTGCCTGGAGTGTACAGGGGTTCGATACGCAGTATTTT.

This chain uses TRBV24-1 with TRBJ2-7; the match to TRBD2 covers 10 bases. With 4 bases clipped from V and 3 bases from J, the junction kept 8 bases outside the gene matches. The CDR3 is 16 amino acids. CDR1 is KGHDR and CDR2 is SFDVKD in the germline V gene. CDR3 coding DNA: TGTGCCACCAGTGACGCCGGGACTAGCGCTTACTACGAGCAGTACTTC. It codes for CATSDAGTSAYYEQYF.

The chain joins TRBV6-6 to TRBJ2-5; 10 positions agree with TRBD1. The CDR3 has 15 residues. V lost 6 bases and J lost 5; bases outside the gene matches: 9. Germline CDR1 reads MNHNY; CDR2 reads SVGAGI (reference sequence). The CDR3 nucleotides are TGTGCCAGCAGCACCGGGACAGGGGTTTTGGAGACCCAGTACTTC. Protein: CASSTGTGVLETQYF.

The chain has TRBV23-1 and TRBJ1-5; D gene unclear. TRBV23-1 is an ORF, and what it does is uncertain. V lost 9 bases to trimming and J lost 5 bases, with 11 bases between them. This CDR3 has 12 amino acids. The CDR3 coding sequence is TGCGCCAGGGAAAGAGACTATCAGCCCCAGCATTTT. Its protein product is CARERDYQPQHF.

The chain employs TRBV5-1 and TRBJ2-2; D call uncertain. Trimming removed 1 base from V and 6 bases from J, with 13 bases in between. The CDR3 is 15 amino acids. In germline, CDR1 is SGHRS, CDR2 YFSETQ. Here the CDR3 reads CASSLSAALPGELFF. The CDR3 DNA reads as TGCGCCAGCAGCTTGTCCGCTGCATTGCCCGGGGAGCTGTTTTTT.

This clone was picked up a small number of times. This rearrangement joins TRBV9 to TRBJ1-1; 7 bases are a match to TRBD1. The length of the CDR3 is 16 residues. Germline V gene data show CDR1 as SGDLS and CDR2 as YYNGEE. Trimming removed 0 bases from V and 5 bases from J; junction bases left unmatched: 10. This CDR3 reads CASSVGWEGARTEAFF. For the CDR3, the DNA is TGTGCCAGCAGCGTAGGATGGGAGGGGGCTAGGACTGAAGCTTTCTTT.

The chain uses TRBV6-5 and TRBJ1-6, with D possibly TRBD1 on 5 matching bases. Germline CDR1 MNHEY, CDR2 SVGAGI. V dropped 6 bases and J dropped 6 bases, with 12 bases sitting between them. CDR3 size: 14 residues. The CDR3 sequence is CASSRDPVNSPLHF. In DNA form, the CDR3 reads TGTGCCAGCAGCAGGGACCCCGTTAATTCACCCCTCCACTTT.

The chain links TRBV30 to TRBJ1-2; D is ambiguous. CDR1 is GTSNPN and CDR2 is SVGIG in the germline V gene (reference sequence). The CDR3 covers 13 residues. The V end lost 0 bases, the J end lost 7 bases, and 12 bases lay between the germline ends. CDR3 DNA sequence: TGTGCCTGGAGTGTACGGGGATTTGGTGGCTACACCTTC. Amino acids: CAWSVRGFGGYTF.

The count of this clone is one. The V call is TRBV6-2 or TRBV6-3, the J call TRBJ2-5; 7 bases agree with TRBD2. This CDR3 is built from 14 residues. Trimming took 6 bases from V and 2 from J; bases not matched to a gene: 6. The germline V gene encodes CDR1 MNHEY and CDR2 SVGEGT. The CDR3 DNA sequence: TGTGCCAGCAGCCAGACTAGCCGACAAGAGACCCAGTACTTC. This codes for CASSQTSRQETQYF.

The V call is TRBV6-5, the J call TRBJ2-4, with D perhaps TRBD1 (5 bases). The V and J ends lost 6 bases and 0 bases respectively, with 12 bases between them. The CDR3 runs 15 residues. CDR1 and CDR2 from the germline V gene are MNHEY and SVGAGI. CDR3 residues: CASRQGTAAKNIQYF. The CDR3 DNA sequence: TGTGCCAGCAGGCAGGGTACTGCAGCCAAAAACATTCAGTACTTC.

The chain carries TRBV30 and TRBJ1-1, with 9 bases identical to TRBD1. This CDR3 contains 12 residues. With 2 bases clipped from V and 10 bases from J, the junction kept 5 bases outside the gene matches. The germline V gene encodes CDR1 GTSNPN and CDR2 SVGIG (reference sequence). For the CDR3, the DNA is TGTGCCTGGAGTAGACAGGGGGGAGTAGCTTTCTTT. Protein product: CAWSRQGGVAFF.

The J gene is TRBJ1-2, the V gene TRBV6-4; weak D call: TRBD1 (6 bases). Trimming pared 0 bases from V and 10 bases from J, leaving 12 bases between. The germline V gene encodes CDR1 MRHNA and CDR2 SNTAGT. This CDR3 has 13 residues. CDR3: CASSDSDRGYYTF. DNA of the CDR3: TGTGCCAGCAGTGACTCGGACAGAGGATACTACACCTTC.